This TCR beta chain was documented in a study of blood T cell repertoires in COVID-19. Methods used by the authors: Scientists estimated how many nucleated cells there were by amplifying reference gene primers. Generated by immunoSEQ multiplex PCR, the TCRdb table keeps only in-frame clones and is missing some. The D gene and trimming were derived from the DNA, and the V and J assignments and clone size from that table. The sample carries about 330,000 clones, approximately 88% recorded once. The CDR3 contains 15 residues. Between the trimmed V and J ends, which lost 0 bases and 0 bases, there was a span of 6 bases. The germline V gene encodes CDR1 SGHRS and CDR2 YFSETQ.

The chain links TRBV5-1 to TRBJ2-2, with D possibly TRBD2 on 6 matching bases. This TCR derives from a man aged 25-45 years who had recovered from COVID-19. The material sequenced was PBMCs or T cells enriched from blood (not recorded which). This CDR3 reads CASSLGLANTGELFF. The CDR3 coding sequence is TGCGCCAGCAGCTTGGGACTAGCGAACACCGGGGAGCTGTTTTTT.